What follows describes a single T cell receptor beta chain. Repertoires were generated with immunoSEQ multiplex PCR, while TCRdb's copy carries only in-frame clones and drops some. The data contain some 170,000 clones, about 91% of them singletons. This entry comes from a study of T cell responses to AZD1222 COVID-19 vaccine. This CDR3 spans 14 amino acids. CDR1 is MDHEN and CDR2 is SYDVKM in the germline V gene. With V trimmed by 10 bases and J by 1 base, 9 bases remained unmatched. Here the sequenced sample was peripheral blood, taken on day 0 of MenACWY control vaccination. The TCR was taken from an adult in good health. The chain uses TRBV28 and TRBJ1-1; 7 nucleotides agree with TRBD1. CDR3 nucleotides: TGTGCCATCATACAGGGGCTCCGGAACACTGAAGCTTTCTTT. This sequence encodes CAIIQGLRNTEAFF. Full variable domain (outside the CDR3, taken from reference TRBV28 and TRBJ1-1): DVKVTQSSRYLVKRTGEKVFLECVQDMDHENMFWYRQDPGLGLRLIYFSYDVKMKEKGDIPEGYSVSREKKERFSLILESASTNQTSMYLCAIIQGLRNTEAFFGQGTRLTVV.